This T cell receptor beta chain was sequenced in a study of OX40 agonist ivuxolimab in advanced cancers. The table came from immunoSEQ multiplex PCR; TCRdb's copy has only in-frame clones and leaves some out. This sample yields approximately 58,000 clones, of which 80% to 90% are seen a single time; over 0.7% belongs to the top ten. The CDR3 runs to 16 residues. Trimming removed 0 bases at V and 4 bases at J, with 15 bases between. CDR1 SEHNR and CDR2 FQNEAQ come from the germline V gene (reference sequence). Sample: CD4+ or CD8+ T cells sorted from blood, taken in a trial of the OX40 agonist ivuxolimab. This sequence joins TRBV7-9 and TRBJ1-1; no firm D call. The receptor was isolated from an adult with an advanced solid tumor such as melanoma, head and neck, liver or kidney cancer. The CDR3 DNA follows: TGTGCCAGCAGCTTAGCGAGGGTTCAGCTTGCCACTGAAGCTTTCTTT. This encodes CASSLARVQLATEAFF.